One and the same sample provided the 13 T cell receptor beta chains below, sequenced in a study of blood T cells in healthy people across ages (dated by TCRdb to between 2014 and 2017). Library preparation used 5' RACE. The instrument given in TCRdb is Illumina HiSeq 2500. The second PCR ran for roughly 7 to 11 cycles and used a J-beta primer mix along with a sample-barcoded 5' primer. TCRdb passed the public sequencing reads through fastp at Q25 and MiXCR, retaining productive beta sequences. For every CDR3 protein sequence, its rows merge into one entry that carries the most common genes and DNA. This sample is represented by some 1.5 million distinct CDR3 sequences; 42% of them were singletons. The top ten hold more than 4% of the sample. Sequencing input: blood. The receptors were gathered from a woman younger than 35 in good health.

J is TRBJ1-4 and V is TRBV4-3; D gene uncertain. This CDR3 has 14 residues. Looked up from germline, CDR1 is LGHNA and CDR2 is YSLEER. V was clipped by 0 bases and J by 3 bases, with 5 bases between them. Here the CDR3 reads CASSQDDSNEKLFF. CDR3 coding DNA: TGCGCCAGCAGCCAAGACGACTCTAATGAAAAACTGTTTTTT.

The gene calls are TRBV10-3 and TRBJ2-7, with D perhaps matching TRBD1 (6 bases). CDR1 is ENHRY, CDR2 SYGVKD, per germline. The CDR3 has 16 amino acids. V lost 3 bases and J 1 base, leaving 16 bases between the germline ends. The CDR3 region is CAISDPRDIPSYEQYF. As DNA, the CDR3 is TGTGCCATCAGTGATCCCCGGGACATCCCATCCTACGAGCAGTACTTC.

This clonotype was counted between two and nine times. V gene TRBV20-1 combines with J gene TRBJ2-1; D perhaps matches TRBD1 (6 bases). The DNA end lines up better with TRBJ2-7; the J call may be wrong. This CDR3 is built from 16 residues. Germline CDR1 is DFQATT and CDR2 is SNEGSKA (reference sequence). The CDR3 region is CSARRARGHSYNEQYF. CDR3 coding DNA: TGCAGTGCTAGACGAGCCCGGGGACACTCCTACAATGAGCAGTACTTC.

The chain uses TRBV4-2 and TRBJ1-5; D not resolved. The CDR3 is made up of 15 amino acids. Germline V CDR1 and CDR2: LGHNA, YNFKEQ. Deletions cut 4 bases from V and 0 bases from J, with 10 bases between. The CDR3 spells CASSPSVDSNQPQHF. CDR3 in DNA: TGTGCCAGCAGCCCCTCGGTGGATAGCAATCAGCCCCAGCATTTT.

The V and J genes are TRBV7-2 and TRBJ2-1, with D tentatively TRBD2 (5 bases). With 5 bases removed from V and 2 bases from J, the gap between germline ends came to 13 bases. Germline assignment: CDR1 SGHTA and CDR2 FQGNSA. The CDR3 spans 15 residues. CDR3 sequence: CASSPHSVPYNEQFF. The CDR3 nucleotides are TGTGCCAGCAGCCCCCATAGCGTGCCCTACAATGAGCAGTTCTTC.

This clonotype was seen a single time. The chain couples TRBV6-6 to TRBJ1-4, with D tentatively TRBD1 (6 bases). V dropped 6 bases and J dropped 5 bases, with 13 bases sitting between them. The germline gives CDR1 MNHNY, CDR2 SVGAGI (reference sequence). This CDR3 spans 14 amino acids. The CDR3 bases are TGTGCCAGCAGCCCTGGGGGGCGAAATGAAAAACTGTTTTTT. It yields the protein CASSPGGRNEKLFF.

The chain has TRBV11-2 and TRBJ1-5; the match to TRBD1 covers 9 bases. The V and J ends lost 3 bases and 5 bases, in that order; junction bases with no gene match: 11. In germline, CDR1 is SGHAT, CDR2 FQNNGV. There are 17 residues in the CDR3. The CDR3 is CASSLGQGPRKHQPQHF. CDR3 nucleotide sequence: TGTGCCAGCAGCTTGGGACAGGGTCCACGTAAGCATCAGCCCCAGCATTTT.

This clonotype was seen a few times. The rearrangement links TRBV30 to TRBJ1-2; 8 bases map to TRBD1. The CDR3 is 12 residues long. The V segment lost 5 bases and the J segment 6 bases; nucleotides outside the gene matches: 5. CDR1 and CDR2 (germline): GTSNPN, SVGIG (reference sequence). CDR3: CAWSDRVNGYTF. As DNA, the CDR3 is TGTGCCTGGTCGGACAGGGTTAATGGCTACACCTTC.

The rearrangement links TRBV6-2 or TRBV6-3 to TRBJ2-1; TRBD2 might be the D (5 bases). Germline V gives CDR1 MNHEY, CDR2 SVGEGT. The CDR3 is 15 amino acids. Trimming took 5 bases from V and 3 from J, leaving 14 bases between them. CDR3 residues: CASSPRLRDYNEQFF. The CDR3 coding sequence is TGTGCCAGCAGTCCCAGGCTCCGGGACTACAATGAGCAGTTCTTC.

This clonotype has just a few counts. The chain carries TRBV9 and TRBJ1-1, with TRBD1 matching over 7 bases. CDR1 is SGDLS and CDR2 is YYNGEE in the germline V gene. J was trimmed by 0 bases and V by 0 bases; bases with no gene match: 2. This CDR3 has 15 amino acids. The CDR3 nucleotides read TGTGCCAGCAGCGTAGAGGACAGGATGAACACTGAAGCTTTCTTT. It yields the protein CASSVEDRMNTEAFF.

This clonotype was seen ten or more times. This chain joins TRBV20-1 and TRBJ2-7, with D maybe TRBD2 (6 bases). Germline V gives CDR1 DFQATT, CDR2 SNEGSKA (reference sequence). The CDR3 consists of 11 residues. Trimming removed 8 bases at V and 2 bases at J, with 10 bases between. The CDR3 loop is CSTPGAYEQYF. In DNA form, the CDR3 reads TGCAGTACCCCGGGGGCCTACGAGCAGTACTTC.

The chain links TRBV4-3 to TRBJ2-1, with a weak D call TRBD2 (6 bases). The CDR3 is made up of 16 amino acids. V gave up 4 bases and J gave up 13 bases, with 26 bases separating them. The V gene's germline CDR1 is LGHNA and CDR2 YSLEER. The CDR3 coding sequence is TGCGCCAGCAGCCCCTCAGACTTCGGGGGTAGAGAGACCCAGTTCTTC. Residues: CASSPSDFGGRETQFF.

This chain joins TRBV2 and TRBJ2-7, with 7 bases aligning to TRBD1. J was trimmed by 4 bases and V by 2 bases; bases with no gene match: 5. CDR1 is SNHLY, CDR2 FYNNEI, per germline. The CDR3 has 14 residues. In nucleotides, the CDR3 is TGTGCCAGCAGTGAATATTCAGGGGGTTACGAGCAGTACTTC. It yields the protein CASSEYSGGYEQYF. The whole variable domain, filled in from reference TRBV2 and TRBJ2-7, reads EPEVTQTPSHQVTQMGQEVILRCVPISNHLYFYWYRQILGQKVEFLVSFYNNEISEKSEIFDDQFSVERPDGSNFTLKIRSTKLEDSAMYFCASSEYSGGYEQYFGPGTRLTVT.